What follows describes a single T cell receptor (beta chain). TCR beta CDR3 amplified by multiplex PCR from roughly 1,100 ng genomic DNA. The protocol was immunoSEQ multiplex PCR, while the TCRdb copy is restricted to in-frame clones and leaves out a portion. The sample includes 25,000 to 35,000 clones. This sample is drawn from a study of T cells in women clearing cervical HPV infection. This clonotype was sampled from a woman between 18 and 70 years old with a cervical HPV16 infection that either progressed to CIN3+ or cleared (not recorded which). Source material: blood buffy coat.

CDR3 loop: CASTPRTRSTDTQYF. Incomplete CDR3 DNA: TGTGCCAGCACTCCTAGGACACGTAGCACAGATACG. The J gene is TRBJ2-3, the V gene TRBV6-2 or TRBV6-3, with D possibly TRBD1 on 5 matching bases. The DNA ends 3 residues before the CDR3 does, and the rest of the CDR3 is filled in from the germline J gene. Germline V gene sequence: CDR1 MNHEY, CDR2 SVGEGT. The V end was cut by 7 bases, the J end by 0 bases, with 14 bases between. There are 15 residues in the CDR3.